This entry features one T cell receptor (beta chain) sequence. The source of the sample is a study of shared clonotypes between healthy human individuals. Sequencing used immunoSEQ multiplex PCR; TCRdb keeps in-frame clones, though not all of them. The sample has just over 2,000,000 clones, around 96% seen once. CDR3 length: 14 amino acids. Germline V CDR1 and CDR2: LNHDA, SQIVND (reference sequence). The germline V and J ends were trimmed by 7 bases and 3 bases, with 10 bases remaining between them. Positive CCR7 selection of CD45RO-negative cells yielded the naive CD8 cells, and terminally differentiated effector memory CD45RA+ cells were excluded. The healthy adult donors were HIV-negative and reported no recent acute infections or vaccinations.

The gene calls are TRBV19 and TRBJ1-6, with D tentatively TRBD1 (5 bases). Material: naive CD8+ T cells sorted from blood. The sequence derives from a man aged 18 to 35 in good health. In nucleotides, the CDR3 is TGTGCCAGTAACGAGAGGGGCTATAATTCACCCCTCCACTTT. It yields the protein CASNERGYNSPLHF.